This T cell receptor (beta chain) was sequenced for a study of OX40 agonist ivuxolimab in advanced cancers. Libraries were prepared by immunoSEQ multiplex PCR; TCRdb keeps only in-frame clonotypes and omits some of them. The sample includes tens of thousands of clones, approximately 90% of them seen just once. Study-wide results and limits: At doses 0.1 to 3.0 mg/kg, CD4+ and CD8+ clones expanded.

The J segment lost 4 bases and the V segment lost 3 bases, leaving 7 bases of the junction unmatched. Germline V CDR1 and CDR2: LNHDA, SQIVND (reference sequence). The CDR3 spans 16 residues. In regard to this clone: Its matching antigen is unknown.

This TCR was recovered from an adult with an advanced solid tumor such as melanoma, head and neck, liver or kidney cancer. V gene TRBV19 combines with J gene TRBJ2-5; 11 bases line up with TRBD2. The material sequenced was CD4+ or CD8+ T cells sorted from blood, taken in a trial of the OX40 agonist ivuxolimab. DNA for the CDR3: TGTGCCAGTAGTATCGATAGCGGGAGGGCAGGAGAGACCCAGTACTTC. Protein: CASSIDSGRAGETQYF.